This TCR beta chain appears in the sequencing data of a study of blood T cell repertoires in COVID-19. About the study: PBMCs, B-cell-depleted T cells, or T cells were the source of the cDNA or gDNA that made up the material.

Participants came from about 24 US areas, aged roughly 18 to 89 years. Membership in each cohort depended on participant-reported clinical history. Germline V gene lookup returns CDR1 SQVTM and CDR2 ANQGSEA. The CDR3 runs to 14 residues. Trimming removed 6 bases from V and 2 bases from J; junction bases left unmatched: 4. Per the original data handling: Estimation of nucleated cell counts was performed using reference gene primer amplification. Data came from immunoSEQ multiplex PCR; TCRdb stores just in-frame clones and leaves some out. V, J and clone size are taken as reported in that table, and D and trimming were inferred from the DNA itself. Among a few hundred thousand clones listed, around nine tenths were seen once.

Sequenced material: PBMCs or T cells enriched from blood (not recorded which). The rearrangement links TRBV29-1 to TRBJ2-1; TRBD1 aligns across 10 bases. This TCR came from a woman aged 60-75 years who had recovered from COVID-19. For the CDR3, the DNA is TGCAGCGTCGGGGGACAGGGGACCTACAATGAGCAGTTCTTC. Translating gives CSVGGQGTYNEQFF.